The sequence of this TCR beta chain was determined in a study of post-analysis software for immune sequencing data. Study conclusions and caveats: By F measure, samples from a shared preparation batch strongly co-clustered. Controls showed lower frequencies than patients for roughly five TRBV segments, and TRBV5-6, TRBV5-1 and TRBV20-1 were among these.

Comments on this clonotype: Its matching antigen is unknown.

CDR1 and CDR2 from the germline V gene are SGDLS and YYNGEE. This CDR3 has 14 residues. Unique molecular identifiers were carried by the TCR beta cDNA libraries. TCRdb passed the PCR reads through MiXCR, listing each CDR3 protein once. Of roughly 800,000 distinct CDR3 sequences detected, around 50% appear once; the ten largest clones hold about 4.5%. The gene calls are TRBV9 and TRBJ2-4; a weak D match, TRBD1 (5 bases). Matching the DNA end better, TRBJ2-7 makes the J call doubtful. Sequenced: blood. This clonotype originated in a girl aged 5 to 17 with multiple sclerosis. The CDR3 region has the DNA TGTGCCAGCAGTCCAAAACAGGTAACCTACGAGCAGTACTTC. Protein product: CASSPKQVTYEQYF.